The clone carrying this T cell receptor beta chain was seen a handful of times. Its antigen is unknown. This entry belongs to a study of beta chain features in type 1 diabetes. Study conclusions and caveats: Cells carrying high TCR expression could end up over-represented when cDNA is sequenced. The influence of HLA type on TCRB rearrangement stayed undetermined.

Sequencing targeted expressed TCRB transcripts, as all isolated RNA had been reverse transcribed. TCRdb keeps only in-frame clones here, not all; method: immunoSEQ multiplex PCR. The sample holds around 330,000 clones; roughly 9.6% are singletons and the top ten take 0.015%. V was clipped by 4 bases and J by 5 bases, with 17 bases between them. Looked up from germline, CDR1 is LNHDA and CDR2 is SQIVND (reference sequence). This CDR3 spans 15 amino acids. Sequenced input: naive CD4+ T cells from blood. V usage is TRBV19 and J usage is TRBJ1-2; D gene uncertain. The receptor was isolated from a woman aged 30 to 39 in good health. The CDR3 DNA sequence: TGTGCCAGTAGTAAGACTCGTGACGGGATATATGGCTACACCTTC. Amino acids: CASSKTRDGIYGYTF. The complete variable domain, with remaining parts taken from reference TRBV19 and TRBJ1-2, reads DGGITQSPKYLFRKEGQNVTLSCEQNLNHDAMYWYRQDPGQGLRLIYYSQIVNDFQKGDIAEGYSVSREKKESFPLTVTSAQKNPTAFYLCASSKTRDGIYGYTFGSGTRLTVV.